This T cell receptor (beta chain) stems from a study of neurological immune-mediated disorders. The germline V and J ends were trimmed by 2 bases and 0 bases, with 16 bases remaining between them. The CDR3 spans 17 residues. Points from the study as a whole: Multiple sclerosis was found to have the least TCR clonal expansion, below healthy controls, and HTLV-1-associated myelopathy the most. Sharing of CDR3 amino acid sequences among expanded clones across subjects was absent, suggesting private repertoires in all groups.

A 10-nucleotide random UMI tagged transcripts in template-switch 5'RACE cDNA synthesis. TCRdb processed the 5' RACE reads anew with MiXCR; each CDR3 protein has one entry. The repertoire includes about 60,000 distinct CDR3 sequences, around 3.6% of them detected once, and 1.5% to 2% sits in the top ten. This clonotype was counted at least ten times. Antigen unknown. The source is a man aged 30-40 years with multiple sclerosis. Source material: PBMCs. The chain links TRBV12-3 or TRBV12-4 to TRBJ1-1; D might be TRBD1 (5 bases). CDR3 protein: CASSLWVRVSVNTEAFF. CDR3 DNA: TGTGCCAGCAGTTTATGGGTCAGGGTTTCGGTGAACACTGAAGCTTTCTTT.